This T cell receptor (beta chain) was observed in a study of T cell responses to AZD1222 COVID-19 vaccine. Findings and limits, study-wide: Without day 14 samples, only post-peak T cell repertoires were studied. Among the donors, most were white British and more were female, and clonal diversity was possibly underestimated. AZD1222 recipients seropositive at baseline numbered only 5 to 7.

Per the germline V gene, CDR1 is MNHEY and CDR2 is SVGEGT. Germline trimming cut 5 bases from V and 0 bases from J; bases unmatched to any gene: 4. The CDR3 extends over 14 amino acids. The table came from immunoSEQ multiplex PCR; TCRdb's copy has only in-frame clones and leaves some out. The repertoire has approximately 110,000 clones, roughly 88% of them found once; the top ten carry approximately 5.4%. This clone is a singleton in its sample. As yet, its antigen is unknown. This receptor was taken from an adult in good health. The material was peripheral blood, obtained on day 0 of AZD1222 vaccination. The chain employs TRBV6-2 or TRBV6-3 and TRBJ2-7, with 7 positions matching TRBD1. The CDR3: CASSGQESSYEQYF. The CDR3 coding sequence is TGTGCCAGCAGTGGACAGGAGAGCTCCTACGAGCAGTACTTC.